This T cell receptor beta chain was recovered during a study of a mutant IDH1 vaccine in newly diagnosed glioma. Whole-study context: Standard pretreatment was either radiotherapy, temozolomide, or, for most, radiochemotherapy with temozolomide. The timing of visit V12 was week 35, and that of visit V13 was week 47.

This clone was found once. The antigen is unknown. TCRdb keeps only in-frame clones here, not all; method: immunoSEQ multiplex PCR. The sample consists of tens of thousands of clones, 75% to 85% of them appearing once. Whole-study results and caveats: Pseudoprogression seemed unlinked to shifts in top peripheral T cell clonotypes.

Regarding time point: week 47, end of study. It was 300 ug of mutant IDH1 20-mer peptide that made up each vaccine dose, given with topical imiquimod. There were eight vaccinations for patients, given in weeks 1, 3, 5, 7, 11, 15, 19 and 23. This receptor was identified in a man aged 40-55 years with glioma. The sequences come from PBMCs, collected from a glioma patient whose treatment included an IDH1 peptide vaccine.

The CDR3 DNA is TGTGCCAGCAGTGGGACAGGGGGCGGGTACGAGCAGTACTTC. Translated: CASSGTGGGYEQYF. The V gene is TRBV9, the J gene TRBJ2-7, with 12 bases aligning to TRBD1. This CDR3 has 14 residues. Trimming removed 5 bases from V and 4 bases from J; junction bases left unmatched: 4. The germline V gene has CDR1 SGDLS and CDR2 YYNGEE.